The clone carrying this TCR beta chain was detected a few times. Its target is not known. The table came from immunoSEQ multiplex PCR; TCRdb's copy has only in-frame clones and leaves some out. The table has approximately 200,000 clones, roughly 90% seen once. The data originate from a study of T cell responses to AZD1222 COVID-19 vaccine. Study-wide findings and caveats: Donors skewed white British and female; clonal diversity was possibly underestimated.

Germline V gene lookup returns CDR1 LGHNA and CDR2 YNFKEQ. The V and J ends lost 4 bases and 6 bases respectively, with 13 bases between them. The CDR3 has 14 residues. This TCR derives from an adult who received the AZD1222 COVID-19 vaccine. The sequenced sample was peripheral blood, obtained 28 days after the second AZD1222 dose. The chain has TRBV4-2 and TRBJ1-3; D gene uncertain. The DNA for the CDR3 is TGTGCCAGCAGCCCCGTTGACAAGGAAAACACCATATATTTT. Translation: CASSPVDKENTIYF.